Sequencing of this TCR beta chain was carried out in a study of CD8+ T cells in alopecia areata. In each case, RNA was isolated and then reverse transcribed into cDNA as the sequencing template. Sequencing was performed with immunoSEQ multiplex PCR; in TCRdb, only in-frame clones are kept and a portion is missing. Of 200,000 to 250,000 clones listed, approximately 60% are singletons. A note on this clone: Antigen unknown.

The V gene lost 4 bases and the J gene lost 1 base, with 14 bases spanning the gap. Germline CDR1 is PRHDT and CDR2 is FYEKMQ (reference sequence). This CDR3 comprises 16 residues. Study-level findings and limits: Higher clonality and more expanded CD8+ clones appeared in lesional than normal scalp.

The sequenced sample consisted of CD8+ T cells sorted from blood. The chain carries TRBV13 and TRBJ2-4; D may match TRBD1 or TRBD2 (5 bases each). The receptor was derived from a human donor in good health. The CDR3 sequence is CASSWRGTRAKNIQYF. Here the CDR3 DNA reads TGTGCCAGCAGCTGGCGTGGGACCAGGGCCAAAAACATTCAGTACTTC.